This is a list of T cell receptor beta chains from one sample in a study of T cell changes during pregnancy in multiple sclerosis. Clones were read by immunoSEQ multiplex PCR, and TCRdb kept only the in-frame ones, dropping some. The repertoire consists of about 41,000 clones, with 90% to 95% occurring once and the leading ten covering roughly 7.4%. Here the sequenced sample was CD8+ T cells from peripheral blood mononuclear cells, taken in the third trimester of pregnancy. The source of these receptors is a female donor with multiple sclerosis, enrolled in a pregnancy study. The CDR3 runs from the conserved cysteine through the conserved F or W. The D gene is left open where the match is weak. Clone sizes are given selectively: once, few, many, or a class where the clone is expanded.

J | size | D | V | CDR3 | DNA
TRBJ2-7 | - | TRBD1 | TRBV7-2 | CASSLELTGGELHYEQYF | TGTGCCAGCAGCTTAGAGCTGACAGGGGGAGAACTGCACTACGAGCAGTACTTC
TRBJ2-7 | - | - | TRBV14 | CASSQLVGEQYF | TGTGCCAGCAGCCAATTAGTCGGCGAGCAGTACTTC
TRBJ2-5 | - | - | TRBV6-5 | CASSPLGSQYF | TGTGCCAGCAGTCCTCTAGGGAGCCAGTACTTC
TRBJ2-7 | - | - | TRBV21-1 | CASNQVPYEQYF | TGTGCCAGCAACCAGGTACCCTACGAGCAGTACTTC
TRBJ2-4 | - | - | TRBV18 | CASSPPRSGLAKNIQYF | TGTGCCAGCTCACCACCGCGTAGCGGCTTAGCCAAAAACATTCAGTACTTC
TRBJ2-2 | - | - | TRBV6-4 | CASSDAGTGELFF | TGTGCCAGCAGTGACGCGGGAACCGGGGAGCTGTTTTTT
TRBJ1-1 | - | - | TRBV29-1 | CSAVEGGATEAFF | TGCAGCGCTGTTGAGGGGGGGGCGACTGAAGCTTTCTTT
TRBJ2-1 | - | TRBD2 | TRBV27 | CASRAWTSAYNEQFF | TGTGCCAGCAGGGCATGGACTAGCGCCTACAATGAGCAGTTCTTC
TRBJ1-1 | - | - | TRBV27 | CASRLHLTGNTEAFF | TGTGCCAGCAGATTACACCTTACTGGGAACACTGAAGCTTTCTTT
TRBJ1-2 | - | TRBD1 | TRBV14 | CASSQDLTGGWYGYTF | TGTGCCAGCAGCCAAGACCTGACAGGGGGCTGGTATGGCTACACCTTC
TRBJ2-3 | - | - | TRBV4-1 | CASSRLMTMPTDTQYF | TGCGCCAGCAGCCGCTTAATGACTATGCCCACAGATACGCAGTATTTT
TRBJ2-5 | - | - | TRBV28 | CASESQAGLEETQYF | TGTGCCAGCGAATCCCAGGCGGGTCTAGAGGAGACCCAGTACTTC
TRBJ1-1 | - | - | TRBV10-3 | CAITERDTMNTEAFF | TGTGCCATCACCGAGAGGGACACAATGAACACTGAAGCTTTCTTT
TRBJ2-7 | - | TRBD1 | TRBV29-1 | CSVEGQESYEQYF | TGCAGCGTGGAGGGACAGGAGTCCTACGAGCAGTACTTC
TRBJ2-2 | once | - | TRBV4-2 | CASSQDRAGELFF | TGTGCCAGCAGCCAAGATAGAGCCGGGGAGCTGTTTTTT
TRBJ2-1 | - | TRBD1 | TRBV6-1 | CASSEAGTGFYNEQFF | TGTGCCAGCAGTGAAGCGGGGACAGGGTTCTACAATGAGCAGTTCTTC
TRBJ2-1 | - | TRBD2 | TRBV9 | CASSAKGAGVRNEQFF | TGTGCCAGCAGCGCCAAAGGAGCGGGAGTAAGAAATGAGCAGTTCTTC
TRBJ1-1 | - | TRBD1 | TRBV29-1 | CSVLTGTNTEAFF | TGCAGCGTTCTGACAGGGACGAACACTGAAGCTTTCTTT
TRBJ2-6 | - | TRBD1 | TRBV19 | CASSIARWGVVSGGFSGANVLTF | TGTGCCAGTAGTATAGCCCGATGGGGCGTAGTGTCAGGGGGTTTCTCTGGGGCCAACGTCCTGACTTTC
TRBJ1-2 | - | - | TRBV6-5 | CASSTDSLHYGYTF | TGTGCCAGCAGTACTGACAGTCTTCACTATGGCTACACCTTC
TRBJ2-7 | - | TRBD1 | TRBV29-1 | CSVEGNSDRGPYEQYF | TGCAGCGTTGAAGGCAATTCGGACAGGGGCCCCTACGAGCAGTACTTC
TRBJ1-1 | - | TRBD1 | TRBV28 | CASSLSAGTGEDTEAFF | TGTGCCAGCAGTCTCTCCGCCGGGACAGGTGAGGATACTGAAGCTTTCTTT
TRBJ2-7 | - | - | TRBV4-1 | CASSQDPAGTPYEQYF | TGCGCCAGCAGCCAAGATCCGGCGGGGACCCCCTACGAGCAGTACTTC
TRBJ2-7 | - | - | TRBV30 | CAWSVRGGYEQYF | TGTGCCTGGAGTGTGAGAGGGGGCTACGAGCAGTACTTC
TRBJ2-2 | - | - | TRBV28 | CASSLRKDGELFF | TGTGCCAGCAGTTTGAGGAAGGACGGGGAGCTGTTTTTT
TRBJ1-4 | - | TRBD1 | TRBV27 | CASSGQGELVKKLFF | TGTGCCAGCAGTGGACAGGGGGAATTAGTGAAGAAACTGTTTTTT
TRBJ2-7 | - | - | TRBV27 | CASRPTVAYEQYF | TGTGCCAGCAGACCCACAGTAGCCTACGAGCAGTACTTC
TRBJ2-1 | - | - | TRBV11-1 | CASTPESAAYNEQFF | TGTGCCAGCACCCCGGAGAGCGCAGCCTACAATGAGCAGTTCTTC
TRBJ2-7 | - | TRBD2 | TRBV10-3 | CATTGLASYEQYF | TGTGCCACCACGGGACTAGCGAGCTACGAGCAGTACTTC
TRBJ1-5 | - | - | TRBV19 | CASSTWSDQPQHF | TGTGCCAGTAGTACATGGAGTGACCAGCCCCAGCATTTT
TRBJ2-2 | - | - | TRBV5-1 | CASSLGLHTGELFF | TGCGCCAGCAGCTTGGGACTTCACACCGGGGAGCTGTTTTTT
TRBJ2-1 | - | - | TRBV5-1 | CASRPTGNEQFF | TGCGCCAGCAGACCGACAGGAAATGAGCAGTTCTTC
TRBJ2-7 | - | - | TRBV5-8 | CASIGGEQYF | TGTGCCAGCATAGGAGGCGAGCAGTACTTC
TRBJ2-7 | once | - | TRBV29-1 | CSVTGRSYEQYF | TGCAGCGTGACAGGTAGATCCTACGAGCAGTACTTC
TRBJ2-7 | - | - | TRBV7-9 | CASSVRDKDYEQYF | TGTGCCAGCAGCGTCCGGGACAAAGACTACGAGCAGTACTTC
TRBJ2-5 | - | TRBD1 | TRBV4-3 | CASSQGTGVQETQYF | TGCGCCAGCAGCCAAGGGACAGGAGTCCAAGAGACCCAGTACTTC
TRBJ2-7 | - | - | TRBV28 | CASSPDSYEQYF | TGTGCCAGCAGTCCAGACAGCTACGAGCAGTACTTC
TRBJ2-7 | - | TRBD1 | TRBV5-1 | CASSFTGGFEQYF | TGCGCCAGCAGCTTCACAGGGGGCTTCGAGCAGTACTTC
TRBJ2-3 | - | TRBD2 | TRBV7-9 | CASSLAVSVAGFSTDTQYF | TGTGCCAGCAGCTTAGCAGTTTCGGTAGCGGGATTTTCCACAGATACGCAGTATTTT
TRBJ2-7 | - | TRBD1 | TRBV27 | CASSRTGREQYF | TGTGCCAGCAGCCGGACAGGGCGCGAGCAGTACTTC
TRBJ2-7 | - | TRBD1 | TRBV29-1 | CSGISGTGAPYEQYF | TGCAGCGGGATATCCGGGACAGGGGCGCCCTACGAGCAGTACTTC
TRBJ2-5 | - | TRBD1 | TRBV6-5 | CASSYSRDRSWETQYF | TGTGCCAGCAGTTACTCCCGGGACAGGTCCTGGGAGACCCAGTACTTC
TRBJ2-3 | - | TRBD2 | TRBV7-9 | CASSLAGASGSPGADTQYF | TGTGCCAGCAGCTTAGCTGGGGCTAGCGGGAGCCCCGGGGCAGATACGCAGTATTTT
TRBJ1-2 | - | TRBD1 | TRBV4-1 | CASSLRTGEQGGANYGYTF | TGCGCCAGCAGCCTTAGAACTGGGGAACAGGGGGGAGCTAACTATGGCTACACCTTC
TRBJ2-7 | - | - | TRBV27 | CASSLIGGEQYF | TGTGCCAGCAGCCTGATAGGGGGCGAGCAGTACTTC
TRBJ2-7 | - | TRBD1 | TRBV4-1 | CASSQDQGTGTYEQYF | TGCGCCAGCAGCCAAGATCAAGGGACAGGCACCTACGAGCAGTACTTC
TRBJ2-1 | - | TRBD1 | TRBV5-4 | CASSQGQDGYNEQFF | TGTGCCAGCAGCCAGGGACAGGATGGGTACAATGAGCAGTTCTTC
TRBJ2-5 | - | - | TRBV7-6 | CASSRELGLSETQYF | TGTGCCAGCAGCCGTGAATTGGGCCTATCGGAGACCCAGTACTTC
TRBJ2-2 | - | TRBD2 | TRBV5-4 | CASSSATSAGTGELFF | TGTGCCAGCAGCTCTGCCACTAGCGCGGGCACCGGGGAGCTGTTTTTT
TRBJ2-3 | - | TRBD2 | TRBV2 | CASSGASGRSTDTQYF | TGTGCCAGCAGTGGGGCTAGCGGGCGGAGCACAGATACGCAGTATTTT
TRBJ1-1 | - | - | TRBV7-6 | CASSFYDGRVVTEAFF | TGTGCCAGCAGCTTCTATGATGGCAGGGTGGTCACTGAAGCTTTCTTT
TRBJ2-3 | - | - | TRBV5-4 | CASSLGFTREQYF | TGTGCCAGCAGCTTGGGGTTTACTAGGGAGCAGTATTTT
TRBJ2-6 | - | - | TRBV14 | CASSQEITVGANVLTF | TGTGCCAGCAGCCAAGAAATAACGGTTGGGGCCAACGTCCTGACTTTC
TRBJ1-1 | - | TRBD1 | TRBV19 | CASILQGSNTEAFF | TGTGCCAGTATACTACAGGGGTCTAACACTGAAGCTTTCTTT
TRBJ1-1 | - | - | TRBV4-1 | CASSLPGVWNTEAFF | TGCGCCAGCAGCCTCCCGGGGGTGTGGAACACTGAAGCTTTCTTT
TRBJ2-7 | - | - | TRBV28 | CASSFGDSYEQYF | TGTGCCAGCAGTTTCGGGGACTCCTACGAGCAGTACTTC
TRBJ1-2 | - | - | TRBV6-5 | CASSYVPAGRDGYTF | TGTGCCAGCAGTTACGTACCTGCAGGGAGGGATGGCTACACCTTC
TRBJ2-3 | - | TRBD2 | TRBV7-6 | CASSLVREGVTDTQYF | TGTGCCAGCAGCTTAGTGCGGGAGGGAGTCACAGATACGCAGTATTTT
TRBJ2-2 | - | TRBD1 | TRBV28 | CASSLWTGSGAGELFF | TGTGCCAGCAGTTTGTGGACAGGGTCGGGCGCCGGGGAGCTGTTTTTT
TRBJ2-5 | - | TRBD2 | TRBV2 | CASSGHGGRETQYF | TGTGCCAGCAGCGGCCACGGGGGGAGAGAGACCCAGTACTTC